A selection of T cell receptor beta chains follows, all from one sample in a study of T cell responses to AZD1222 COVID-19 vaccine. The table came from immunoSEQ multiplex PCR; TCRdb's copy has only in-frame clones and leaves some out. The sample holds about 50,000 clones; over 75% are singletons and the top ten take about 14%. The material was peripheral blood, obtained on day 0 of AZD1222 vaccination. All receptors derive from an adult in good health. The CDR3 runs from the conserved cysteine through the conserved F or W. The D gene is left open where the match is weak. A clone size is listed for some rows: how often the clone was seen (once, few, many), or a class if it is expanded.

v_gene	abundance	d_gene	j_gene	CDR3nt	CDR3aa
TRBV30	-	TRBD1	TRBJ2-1	TGTGCCTGGAGTTCCGACAGGGGGGAGTTCTTC	CAWSSDRGEFF
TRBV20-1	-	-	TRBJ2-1	TGCAGTGCTAGTTCACAGGGTACAAGCTACAATGAGCAGTTCTTC	CSASSQGTSYNEQFF
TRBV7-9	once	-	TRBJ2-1	TGTGCCAGCAGCTTAGAGGCTATGGGGCAGTTCTTC	CASSLEAMGQFF
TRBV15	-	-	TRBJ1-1	TGTGCCACCAGCAGAGAAGGGGCGAGTATGAACACTGAAGCTTTCTTT	CATSREGASMNTEAFF
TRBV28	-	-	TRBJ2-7	TGTGCCAGCAGCGATTACAGGTACGAGCAGTACTTC	CASSDYRYEQYF
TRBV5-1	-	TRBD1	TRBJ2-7	TGCGCCAGCAGCTTTCCCTCCGGGACAGGGGGCGTCGAGCAGTACTTC	CASSFPSGTGGVEQYF
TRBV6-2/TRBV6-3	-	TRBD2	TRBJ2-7	TGTGCCAGCAGTTCAAGGGGACTAGCGGGGGGGCTGTCCTACGAGCAGTACTTC	CASSSRGLAGGLSYEQYF
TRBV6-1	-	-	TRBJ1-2	TGTGCCAGCAGTGAAGAAGGGGTTGGCTACACCTTC	CASSEEGVGYTF
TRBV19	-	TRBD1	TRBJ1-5	TGTGCCAGTTCGGGACAGCTAAATCAGCCCCAGCATTTT	CASSGQLNQPQHF
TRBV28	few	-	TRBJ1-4	TGTGCCAGCCGGCGGGTTTGGGGTGATAATGAAAAACTGTTTTTT	CASRRVWGDNEKLFF
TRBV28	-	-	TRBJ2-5	TGTGCCAGCAGTTTCAGGGGGGGGGAGACCCAGTACTTC	CASSFRGGETQYF
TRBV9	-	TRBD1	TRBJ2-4	TGTGCCAGCAGCGTAGATCCGGGACAGGGGGCCGGTAACATTCAGTACTTC	CASSVDPGQGAGNIQYF
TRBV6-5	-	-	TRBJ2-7	TGTGCCAGCAGAACGACAGGCACCTACGAGCAGTACTTC	CASRTTGTYEQYF
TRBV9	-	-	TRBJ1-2	TGTGCCAGCCTCGGGGATGGCTACACCTTC	CASLGDGYTF
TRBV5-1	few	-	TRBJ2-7	TGCGCCAGCAGGCCACTTGACAGGAGCACCTACGAGCAGTACTTC	CASRPLDRSTYEQYF
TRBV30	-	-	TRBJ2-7	TGTGCCTGGAGCAAGGGGCGTAGTATCGAGCAGTACTTC	CAWSKGRSIEQYF
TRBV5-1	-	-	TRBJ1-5	TGCGCCAGCAGCTTGGACAGGCCTAATCAGCCCCAGCATTTT	CASSLDRPNQPQHF
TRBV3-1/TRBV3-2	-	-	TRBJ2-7	TGTGCCAGCAGCAGAAACTACGAGCAGTACTTC	CASSRNYEQYF
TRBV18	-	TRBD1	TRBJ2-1	TGTGCCAGCTCACCCACGGGACAGGGAGATTTTGAGCAGTTCTTC	CASSPTGQGDFEQFF
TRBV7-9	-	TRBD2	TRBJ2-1	TGTGCCACCGGCTCCGGGGGGTCCTACAATGAGCAGTTCTTC	CATGSGGSYNEQFF
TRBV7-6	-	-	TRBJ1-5	TGTGCCAGCAGCTTCCGACCTGATCAGCCCCAGCATTTT	CASSFRPDQPQHF
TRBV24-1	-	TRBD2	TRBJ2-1	TGTGCCACCAGTGATTGGAGCGGGGGGGCCTCTTCCTACAATGAGCAGTTCTTC	CATSDWSGGASSYNEQFF
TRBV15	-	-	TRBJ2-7	TGTGCCACCAGCAGAGTGGGCAGGGAGCAGTACTTC	CATSRVGREQYF
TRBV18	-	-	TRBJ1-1	TGTGCCAGCTCAGATCGGGGAAACACTGAAGCTTTCTTT	CASSDRGNTEAFF
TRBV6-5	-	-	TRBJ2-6	TGTGCCAGCAGACCCTCTGGGGCCAACGTCCTGACTTTC	CASRPSGANVLTF
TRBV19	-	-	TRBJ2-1	TGTGCCAGTAGTATAGGGCAACAGGGAATAACCTACAATGAGCAGTTCTTC	CASSIGQQGITYNEQFF
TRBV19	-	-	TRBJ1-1	TGTGCCAGTAGTATTAGTCGACAGTACACTGAAGCTTTCTTT	CASSISRQYTEAFF
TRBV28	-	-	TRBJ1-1	TGTGCCAGCAGTTTAGCAGGGGTGAACACTGAAGCTTTCTTT	CASSLAGVNTEAFF
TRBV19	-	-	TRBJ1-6	TGTGCCAGTAGAACACCAGGACAGAATAATTCACCCCTCCACTTT	CASRTPGQNNSPLHF
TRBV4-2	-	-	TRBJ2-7	TGTGCCAGCAGCCATCCGGGTCCCTCCTACGAGCAGTACTTC	CASSHPGPSYEQYF
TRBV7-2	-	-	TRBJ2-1	TGTGCCAGCAGCTTAGCTTTCGGGGGCTACAATGAGCAGTTCTTC	CASSLAFGGYNEQFF
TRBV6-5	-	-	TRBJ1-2	TGTGCCAGCACCCCCGGGACATATACATACTATGGCTACACCTTC	CASTPGTYTYYGYTF
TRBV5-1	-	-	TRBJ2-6	TGCGCCAGCAGCCCACCACTCTCTGGGGCCAACGTCCTGACTTTC	CASSPPLSGANVLTF
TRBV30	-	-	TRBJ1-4	TGTGCCTGGGGGCATGGGGGAACTAATGAAAAACTGTTTTTT	CAWGHGGTNEKLFF
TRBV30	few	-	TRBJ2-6	TGTGCCTGGAGTGTTTCCGCCGTCTCTGGGGCCAACGTCCTGACTTTC	CAWSVSAVSGANVLTF
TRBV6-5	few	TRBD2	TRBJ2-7	TGTGCCAGCAGTCTCAGCGGGGGGGCCGTGGACGAGCAGTACTTC	CASSLSGGAVDEQYF
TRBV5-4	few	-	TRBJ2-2	TGTGCCAGCAGCCCGGGGGGACAGGCTGGCCGGGGCACCGGGGAGCTGTTTTTT	CASSPGGQAGRGTGELFF
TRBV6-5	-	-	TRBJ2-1	TGTGCCACCAGGGGCTCCTACAATGAGCAGTTCTTC	CATRGSYNEQFF
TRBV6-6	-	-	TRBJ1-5	TGTGCCAGCAGTCAGTTAGTGAGTCAGCCCCAGCATTTT	CASSQLVSQPQHF
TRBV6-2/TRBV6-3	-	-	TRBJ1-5	TGTGCCAGCAGTTTCCAGGCTCAGCCCCAGCATTTT	CASSFQAQPQHF
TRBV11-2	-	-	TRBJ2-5	TGTGCCAGCAGCTTAGATCCGGGGCCCCAAGAGACCCAGTACTTC	CASSLDPGPQETQYF
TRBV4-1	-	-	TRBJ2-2	TGCGCCAGCAGCCCCATAACCGACAGGACCGGGGAGCTGTTTTTT	CASSPITDRTGELFF
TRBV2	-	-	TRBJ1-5	TGTGCCAGCAGTGGGGGTCGGCAGCCCCAGCATTTT	CASSGGRQPQHF
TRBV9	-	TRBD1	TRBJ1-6	TGTGCCAGCAGCGGGACTGGGACAGGGAATTCACCCCTCCACTTT	CASSGTGTGNSPLHF
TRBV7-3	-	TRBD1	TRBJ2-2	TGTGCCAGCAGCCGGGACAGGGGCAACACCGGGGAGCTGTTTTTT	CASSRDRGNTGELFF
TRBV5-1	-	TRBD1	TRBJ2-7	TGCGCCAGCAGCGGGGGACAGGGGTTCGTCGAGCAGTACTTC	CASSGGQGFVEQYF